The entry below gives a single T cell receptor beta chain sequence along with its context. Its target is not known. This record belongs to a study of CD8 T cells in ankylosing spondylitis. Study-level points and caveats: Apparently characteristic of ankylosing spondylitis blood was a TCR beta motif (under ten highly homologous variants). Clones linked to disease were reported to show significant enrichment in matched ankylosing spondylitis synovial fluid.

The CDR3 sequence is 13 residues long. Germline V gives CDR1 SGHRS, CDR2 YFSETQ. V shed 5 bases and J 8 bases; nucleotides not matched to a gene: 7. MiXCR was run by TCRdb on the 5' RACE reads, yielding one entry per CDR3 protein. Seen here are approximately 500,000 distinct CDR3 sequences, roughly 13% observed once, and the top ten hold under 7.5%. The sample comprised blood, either unsorted or a sorted T cell fraction (not recorded which). The origin of this receptor is a male donor with ankylosing spondylitis. The rearrangement joins TRBV5-1 to TRBJ1-2; 9 positions match TRBD1. CDR3: CASSLQGAEGYTF. The DNA of the CDR3 is TGCGCCAGCAGTCTACAGGGGGCTGAAGGCTACACCTTC.